These T cell receptor beta chains were read from a single sample in a study of T cell responses to AZD1222 COVID-19 vaccine. Measured with immunoSEQ multiplex PCR; TCRdb has only the in-frame clones, and not every one. The table lists 130,000 to 150,000 clones, 82% of them singletons, with about 4% in the top ten. Source: peripheral blood, taken on day 0 of MenACWY control vaccination. The receptors derive from an adult in good health. Each CDR3 is given with its conserved first and last residue. The D gene is left open where the match is weak. Clone sizes are given selectively: once, few, many, or a class where the clone is expanded.

TRBV24-1	TRBJ2-5	-	-	CATTVPRAEQETQYF	TGTGCCACCACCGTCCCCAGGGCCGAGCAAGAGACCCAGTACTTC
TRBV11-3	TRBJ2-3	-	-	CASSPGGGETDTQYF	TGTGCCAGCAGCCCCGGAGGGGGTGAAACAGATACGCAGTATTTT
TRBV11-2	TRBJ1-4	TRBD1	once	CASSLARQGSEKLFF	TGTGCCAGCAGCTTAGCCCGACAGGGGAGCGAAAAACTGTTTTTT
TRBV3-1/TRBV3-2	TRBJ2-2	-	-	CASSQGGELFF	TGTGCCAGCAGCCAAGGCGGGGAGCTGTTTTTT
TRBV11-2	TRBJ1-2	TRBD1	few	CASSLQGRAGGGPGNGYTF	TGTGCCAGCAGCTTACAAGGTCGTGCGGGAGGGGGCCCGGGGAATGGCTACACCTTC
TRBV6-2/TRBV6-3	TRBJ2-5	TRBD2	-	CASSPQGRAGKETQYF	TGTGCCAGCAGTCCCCAAGGTAGAGCGGGGAAAGAGACCCAGTACTTC
TRBV7-9	TRBJ1-2	-	-	CASSLAARRNYGYTF	TGTGCCAGCAGCTTAGCCGCCAGGCGTAACTATGGCTACACCTTC
TRBV19	TRBJ2-3	TRBD2	-	CASSPRSGGPGATDTQYF	TGTGCCAGTTCCCCCCGTAGCGGGGGGCCAGGGGCCACAGATACGCAGTATTTT
TRBV29-1	TRBJ1-2	-	-	CSPGGEDGYTF	TGCAGCCCCGGAGGGGAAGATGGCTACACCTTC
TRBV30	TRBJ2-1	-	-	CAWSLGGGAGNEQFF	TGTGCCTGGAGCCTCGGAGGGGGCGCGGGGAATGAGCAGTTCTTC
TRBV12-3/TRBV12-4	TRBJ1-1	-	-	CASSSPGNTEAFF	TGTGCCAGCAGTTCCCCGGGGAACACTGAAGCTTTCTTT
TRBV19	TRBJ1-5	TRBD1	-	CASSTQGANQPQHF	TGTGCCAGTAGCACACAGGGGGCGAATCAGCCCCAGCATTTT
TRBV19	TRBJ2-3	-	-	CASKGGSTDTQYF	TGTGCCAGTAAGGGCGGGAGCACAGATACGCAGTATTTT
TRBV7-9	TRBJ1-2	-	-	CASSQDRYYGYTF	TGTGCCAGCAGCCAGGACAGATACTATGGCTACACCTTC
TRBV9	TRBJ2-5	-	-	CASSVNTWETQYF	TGTGCCAGCAGCGTAAATACGTGGGAGACCCAGTACTTC
TRBV5-5	TRBJ1-2	-	few	CASSLRAVTPQQYGYTF	TGTGCCAGCAGCTTGAGGGCAGTAACACCCCAACAATATGGCTACACCTTC
TRBV28	TRBJ2-3	TRBD2	-	CASSLIAGTRAQYF	TGTGCCAGCAGCCTAATTGCCGGGACTAGAGCGCAGTATTTT
TRBV2	TRBJ1-2	-	-	CASSDGPGTLGGYTF	TGTGCCAGCAGTGATGGACCGGGTACCCTAGGAGGCTACACCTTC
TRBV28	TRBJ2-1	TRBD1	-	CASSWTGRLYNEQFF	TGTGCCAGCAGCTGGACAGGTCGTCTTTACAATGAGCAGTTCTTC
TRBV5-4	TRBJ1-2	TRBD1	-	CASSPWTGDDYGYTF	TGTGCCAGCAGCCCCTGGACAGGGGACGACTATGGCTACACCTTC
TRBV7-2	TRBJ1-2	TRBD1	-	CASSFARTGESGYTF	TGTGCCAGCAGCTTTGCTAGGACAGGGGAAAGTGGCTACACCTTC
TRBV6-5	TRBJ1-6	TRBD1	-	CASSRAWTGDSPLHF	TGTGCCAGCAGCCGCGCCTGGACAGGGGATTCACCCCTCCACTTT
TRBV10-3	TRBJ1-3	-	-	CAISGGQGKNTIYF	TGTGCCATCAGTGGAGGGCAGGGGAAAAACACCATATATTTT
TRBV3-1/TRBV3-2	TRBJ1-6	-	-	CASSPSGTSNSPLHF	TGTGCCAGCAGCCCCTCAGGGACTTCGAATTCACCCCTCCACTTT
TRBV5-4	TRBJ2-6	-	few	CASSLGQGHSSGANVLTF	TGTGCCAGCAGCTTGGGTCAGGGGCATAGCTCTGGGGCCAACGTCCTGACTTTC
TRBV5-6	TRBJ2-6	-	-	CASSPSPSGANVLTF	TGTGCCAGCAGCCCGTCCCCCTCTGGGGCCAACGTCCTGACTTTC
TRBV4-1	TRBJ2-2	-	once	CASSQDEFRSNTGELFF	TGCGCCAGCAGCCAAGATGAGTTTAGATCGAACACCGGGGAGCTGTTTTTT
TRBV7-3	TRBJ2-3	TRBD2	-	CASSWGLASTDTQYF	TGTGCCAGCAGCTGGGGACTAGCTAGCACAGATACGCAGTATTTT
TRBV29-1	TRBJ2-1	-	-	CSVVQGGHNEQFF	TGCAGCGTTGTTCAGGGGGGTCACAATGAGCAGTTCTTC
TRBV19	TRBJ2-2	TRBD1	-	CASATGVVNTGELFF	TGTGCCAGCGCGACAGGGGTCGTGAACACCGGGGAGCTGTTTTTT
TRBV3-1/TRBV3-2	TRBJ1-2	TRBD1	-	CASSQSQGDYGYTF	TGTGCCAGCAGCCAATCACAGGGGGACTATGGCTACACCTTC
TRBV7-3	TRBJ2-2	-	-	CASSLLGGGPGELFF	TGTGCCAGCAGCTTACTGGGAGGGGGCCCCGGGGAGCTGTTTTTT
TRBV2	TRBJ2-7	-	-	CASRRSYEQYF	TGTGCCAGCAGGAGATCCTACGAGCAGTACTTC
TRBV5-1	TRBJ1-4	-	-	CASPNRFYNEKLFF	TGCGCCAGCCCCAACAGGTTTTATAATGAAAAACTGTTTTTT
TRBV18	TRBJ2-5	TRBD1	once	CASSSDRVETQYF	TGTGCCAGCTCATCGGACAGGGTTGAGACCCAGTACTTC
TRBV2	TRBJ1-5	-	-	CASSEASGGFRNQPQHF	TGTGCCAGCAGTGAAGCGAGTGGTGGGTTTCGCAATCAGCCCCAGCATTTT
TRBV2	TRBJ2-5	-	-	CASSEEGTQKEETQYF	TGTGCCAGCAGTGAAGAAGGGACACAAAAAGAAGAGACCCAGTACTTC
TRBV9	TRBJ1-1	-	-	CASSPRPPVNPEAFF	TGTGCCAGCAGCCCCCGTCCTCCGGTCAACCCTGAAGCTTTCTTT
TRBV7-9	TRBJ1-3	-	-	CASSFVDTIYF	TGTGCCAGCAGCTTTGTTGACACCATATATTTT
TRBV11-2	TRBJ2-1	-	-	CASSPRTDPSYNEQFF	TGTGCCAGCAGCCCCCGGACAGACCCCTCCTACAATGAGCAGTTCTTC
TRBV5-1	TRBJ1-4	-	-	CASSSSTENEKLFF	TGCGCCAGCAGCTCCTCGACAGAGAATGAAAAACTGTTTTTT
TRBV14	TRBJ1-6	-	once	CASSQETASLNSPLHF	TGTGCCAGCAGCCAAGAAACGGCCAGCCTTAATTCACCCCTCCACTTT
TRBV3-1/TRBV3-2	TRBJ1-1	-	-	CASSQVTANTEAFF	TGTGCCAGCAGCCAAGTTACGGCGAACACTGAAGCTTTCTTT
TRBV27	TRBJ1-4	-	-	CASSFGLYEKLFF	TGTGCCAGCAGTTTCGGACTCTATGAAAAACTGTTTTTT
TRBV6-6	TRBJ2-1	TRBD2	-	CASSYSRAGGDNEQFF	TGTGCCAGCAGTTACTCGAGAGCGGGGGGGGACAATGAGCAGTTCTTC
TRBV27	TRBJ1-1	-	-	CASSQQRQGTEAFF	TGTGCCAGCTCCCAACAGCGCCAGGGGACTGAAGCTTTCTTT